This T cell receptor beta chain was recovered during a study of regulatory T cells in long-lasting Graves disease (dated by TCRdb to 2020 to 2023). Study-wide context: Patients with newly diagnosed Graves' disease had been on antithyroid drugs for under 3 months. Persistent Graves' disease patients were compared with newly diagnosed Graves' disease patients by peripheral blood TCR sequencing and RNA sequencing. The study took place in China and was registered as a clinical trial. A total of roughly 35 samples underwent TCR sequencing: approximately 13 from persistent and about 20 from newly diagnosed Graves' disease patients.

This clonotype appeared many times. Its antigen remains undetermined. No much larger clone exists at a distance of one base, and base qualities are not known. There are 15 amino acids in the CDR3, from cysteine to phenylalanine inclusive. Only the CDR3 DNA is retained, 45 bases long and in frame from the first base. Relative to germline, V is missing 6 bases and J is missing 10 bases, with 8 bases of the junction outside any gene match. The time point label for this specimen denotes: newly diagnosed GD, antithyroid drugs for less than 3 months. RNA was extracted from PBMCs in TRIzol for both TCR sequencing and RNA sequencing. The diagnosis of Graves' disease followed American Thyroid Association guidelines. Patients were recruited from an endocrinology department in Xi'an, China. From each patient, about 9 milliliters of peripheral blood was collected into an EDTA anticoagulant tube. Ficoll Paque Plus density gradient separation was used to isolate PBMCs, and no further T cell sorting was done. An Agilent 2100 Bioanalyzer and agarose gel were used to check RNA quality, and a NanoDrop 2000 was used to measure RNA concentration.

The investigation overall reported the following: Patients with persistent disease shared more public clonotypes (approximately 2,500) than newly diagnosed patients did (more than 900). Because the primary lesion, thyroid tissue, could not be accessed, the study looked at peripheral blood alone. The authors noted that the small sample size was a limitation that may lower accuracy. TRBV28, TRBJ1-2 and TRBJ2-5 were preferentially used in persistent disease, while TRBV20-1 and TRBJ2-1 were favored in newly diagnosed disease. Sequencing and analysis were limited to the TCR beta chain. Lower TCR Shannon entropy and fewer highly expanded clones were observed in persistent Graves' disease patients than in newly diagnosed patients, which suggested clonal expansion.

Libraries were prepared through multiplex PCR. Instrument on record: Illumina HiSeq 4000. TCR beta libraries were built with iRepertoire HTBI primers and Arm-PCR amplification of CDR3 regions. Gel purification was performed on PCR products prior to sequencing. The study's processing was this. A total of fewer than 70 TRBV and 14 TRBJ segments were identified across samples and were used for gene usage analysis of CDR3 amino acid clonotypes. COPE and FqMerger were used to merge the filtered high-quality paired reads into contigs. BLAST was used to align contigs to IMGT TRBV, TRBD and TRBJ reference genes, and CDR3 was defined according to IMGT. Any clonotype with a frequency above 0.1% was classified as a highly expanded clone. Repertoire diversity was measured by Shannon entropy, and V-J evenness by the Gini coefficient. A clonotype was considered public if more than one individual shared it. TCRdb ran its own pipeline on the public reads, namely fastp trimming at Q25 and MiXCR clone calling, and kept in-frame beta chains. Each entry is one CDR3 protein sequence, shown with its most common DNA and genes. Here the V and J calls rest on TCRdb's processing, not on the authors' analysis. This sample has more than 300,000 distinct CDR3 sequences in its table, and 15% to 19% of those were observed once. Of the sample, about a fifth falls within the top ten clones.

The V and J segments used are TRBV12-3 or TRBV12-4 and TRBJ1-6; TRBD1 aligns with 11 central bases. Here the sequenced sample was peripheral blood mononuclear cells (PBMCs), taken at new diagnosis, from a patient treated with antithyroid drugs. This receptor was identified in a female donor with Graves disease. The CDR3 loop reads CASRRDRGIPSPLHF. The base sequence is TGTGCCAGCAGGCGGGACAGGGGGATACCCTCACCCCTCCACTTT.